This is a list of T cell receptor beta chains from one sample in a study of blood T cell repertoires in COVID-19. Generated by immunoSEQ multiplex PCR, the TCRdb table keeps only in-frame clones and is missing some. The data hold 150,000 to 200,000 clones, with roughly 80% observed a single time. What was sequenced was peripheral blood. Every receptor here comes from a man in his forties or fifties who had recovered from COVID-19. Each CDR3 is given with its conserved first and last residue. Each record gives: CDR3 protein, CDR3 DNA, J gene, V gene, clone size, D gene, CDR3 length. A D gene is named only where the DNA matches it firmly. Rows give clone size only sometimes, using once, few, many, or a class for an expanded clone.

CAITRTSGTATGELFF | TGTGCCATAACACGGACTAGCGGGACCGCCACCGGGGAGCTGTTTTTT | TRBJ2-2 | TRBV10-3 | . | TRBD2 | 16
CASSVAAALNSPLHF | TGTGCCAGCAGCGTAGCGGCGGCTCTAAATTCACCCCTCCACTTT | TRBJ1-6 | TRBV9 | few | . | 15
CASSQSGSRLDTQYF | TGTGCCAGCAGCCAGTCGGGTAGCAGATTGGATACGCAGTATTTT | TRBJ2-3 | TRBV7-3 | . | . | 15
CASMGRGTASYEQYF | TGTGCCAGCATGGGAAGAGGGACAGCGTCCTACGAGCAGTACTTC | TRBJ2-7 | TRBV6-5 | . | TRBD1 | 15
CASSIQGSQETQYF | TGTGCCAGTAGTATACAGGGAAGCCAAGAGACCCAGTACTTC | TRBJ2-5 | TRBV19 | . | . | 14
CASSLGGGREQYF | TGTGCCAGCAGCTTAGGGGGAGGACGGGAGCAGTACTTC | TRBJ2-7 | TRBV7-2 | few | . | 13
CSVEGTLAGGPDEQYF | TGCAGCGTTGAAGGGACACTAGCGGGAGGGCCCGACGAGCAGTACTTC | TRBJ2-7 | TRBV29-1 | . | TRBD2 | 16
CASSQDPGQGSEKLFF | TGTGCCAGCAGCCAAGATCCGGGACAGGGCTCTGAAAAACTGTTTTTT | TRBJ1-4 | TRBV4-2 | . | TRBD1 | 16
CASSTISGQTIYEQYF | TGTGCCAGTAGTACGATTTCCGGACAGACCATTTACGAGCAGTACTTC | TRBJ2-7 | TRBV19 | . | . | 16
CASSTTGPETQYF | TGTGCCAGTAGTACGACAGGCCCAGAGACCCAGTACTTC | TRBJ2-5 | TRBV19 | . | . | 13
CASSSIRGEAFF | TGTGCCAGCAGCTCCATAAGAGGTGAAGCTTTCTTT | TRBJ1-1 | TRBV5-6 | . | . | 12
CASSLYLAGTYEQYF | TGCGCCAGCAGCTTGTATCTAGCGGGGACCTACGAGCAGTACTTC | TRBJ2-7 | TRBV5-1 | . | TRBD2 | 15
CASSEISGQGGREKLFF | TGTGCCAGCAGTGAAATCTCTGGACAGGGGGGACGAGAAAAACTGTTTTTT | TRBJ1-4 | TRBV6-1 | once | TRBD1 | 17
CASSLPGQGANEQYF | TGTGCCAGCAGCTTACCCGGACAGGGAGCCAACGAGCAGTACTTC | TRBJ2-7 | TRBV5-6 | . | TRBD1 | 15
CASSQDRGNSPLHF | TGCGCCAGCAGCCAAGACAGGGGGAATTCACCCCTCCACTTT | TRBJ1-6 | TRBV4-1 | few | TRBD1 | 14
CASSPGTVGLYEQYF | TGTGCCAGCAGCCCCGGGACAGTAGGACTCTACGAGCAGTACTTC | TRBJ2-7 | TRBV11-2 | . | TRBD1 | 15
CAINKDSVEDTQYF | TGTGCCATCAACAAGGACAGTGTTGAGGATACGCAGTATTTT | TRBJ2-3 | TRBV10-3 | . | . | 14
CASSVIEGELFF | TGTGCCAGTAGTGTCATAGAGGGGGAGCTGTTTTTT | TRBJ2-2 | TRBV19 | . | . | 12
CASSPRGGHLLNYGYTF | TGTGCCAGCAGTCCCCGCGGGGGACACCTGCTAAACTATGGCTACACCTTC | TRBJ1-2 | TRBV27 | . | . | 17
CASSPPTGLWPKDYEQYF | TGTGCCAGCTCACCACCGACAGGACTGTGGCCCAAGGACTACGAGCAGTACTTC | TRBJ2-7 | TRBV18 | many | . | 18
CASSELAGGHGELFF | TGTGCCAGCAGTGAACTAGCGGGAGGCCACGGGGAGCTGTTTTTT | TRBJ2-2 | TRBV6-4 | many | TRBD2 | 15
CASSVAGVANEQFF | TGTGCCAGCAGCGTAGCGGGAGTAGCCAATGAGCAGTTCTTC | TRBJ2-1 | TRBV9 | . | . | 14
CASSFSRVNTEAFF | TGTGCCAGCAGTTTCTCCAGGGTAAACACTGAAGCTTTCTTT | TRBJ1-1 | TRBV27 | . | . | 14
CASSLYGDRRRQGAFF | TGTGCCAGCAGTTTATATGGGGATAGGAGGAGGCAAGGAGCTTTCTTT | TRBJ1-1 | TRBV28 | . | . | 16
CASRTQGVSNQPQHF | TGTGCCAGTAGAACACAGGGGGTTAGCAATCAGCCCCAGCATTTT | TRBJ1-5 | TRBV19 | . | TRBD1 | 15
CATSRDFYGYTF | TGTGCCACCAGCAGAGACTTCTATGGCTACACCTTC | TRBJ1-2 | TRBV15 | few | . | 12
CASSVRDSTYNEQFF | TGTGCCAGCAGCGTAAGGGACAGCACATACAATGAGCAGTTCTTC | TRBJ2-1 | TRBV9 | . | TRBD1 | 15
CASSSSTGYEQYF | TGTGCCAGCAGTTCCTCGACAGGGTACGAGCAGTACTTC | TRBJ2-7 | TRBV27 | . | TRBD1 | 13
CASSSPPLAGGQETQYF | TGTGCCAGCAGCTCCCCGCCCCTAGCGGGAGGGCAAGAGACCCAGTACTTC | TRBJ2-5 | TRBV5-4 | once | TRBD2 | 17
CSASQNPYEQYF | TGCAGTGCTAGTCAGAACCCGTACGAGCAGTACTTC | TRBJ2-7 | TRBV20-1 | . | . | 12
CASRDRGDSNQPQHF | TGTGCCAGCAGGGACAGGGGGGATAGCAATCAGCCCCAGCATTTT | TRBJ1-5 | TRBV6-5 | once | TRBD1 | 15
CASSLDGRPHYEQYF | TGTGCCAGCAGTTTAGACGGGAGGCCACACTACGAGCAGTACTTC | TRBJ2-7 | TRBV27 | . | TRBD2 | 15
CASAVGHLFYNEQFF | TGTGCCAGCGCCGTGGGACACCTATTTTACAATGAGCAGTTCTTC | TRBJ2-1 | TRBV5-5 | . | . | 15
CASSEALAGGATDTQYF | TGCGCCAGCAGTGAGGCACTAGCGGGAGGGGCGACAGATACGCAGTATTTT | TRBJ2-3 | TRBV10-1 | . | TRBD2 | 17
CASSDIGYEQYF | TGTGCCAGCTCGGACATCGGCTACGAGCAGTACTTC | TRBJ2-7 | TRBV18 | . | . | 12
CATSDPTGDGYTF | TGTGCCACCAGTGACCCGACAGGAGATGGCTACACCTTC | TRBJ1-2 | TRBV24-1 | . | . | 13
CAIRDTGYYEQYF | TGTGCCATCAGGGACACAGGGTACTACGAGCAGTACTTC | TRBJ2-7 | TRBV10-3 | . | . | 13